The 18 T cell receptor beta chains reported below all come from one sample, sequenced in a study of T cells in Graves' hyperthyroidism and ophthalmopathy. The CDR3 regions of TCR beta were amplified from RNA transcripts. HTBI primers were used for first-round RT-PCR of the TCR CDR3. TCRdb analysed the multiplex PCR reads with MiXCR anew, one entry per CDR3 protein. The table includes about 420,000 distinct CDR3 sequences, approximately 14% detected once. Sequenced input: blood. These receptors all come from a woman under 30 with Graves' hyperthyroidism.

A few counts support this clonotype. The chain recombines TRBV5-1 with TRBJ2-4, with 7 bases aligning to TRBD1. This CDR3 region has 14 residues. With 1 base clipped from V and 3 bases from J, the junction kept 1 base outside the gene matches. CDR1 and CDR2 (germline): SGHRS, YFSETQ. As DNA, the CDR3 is TGCGCCAGCAGCTTGTCAGGGGGCAAAAACATTCAGTACTTC. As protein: CASSLSGGKNIQYF.

The CDR3 bases are TGTGCCAGCAGTTACCCGCACCCCAGCAATCAGCCCCAGCATTTT. Amino acids: CASSYPHPSNQPQHF. The chain combines TRBV6-9 with TRBJ1-5; D unresolved. The CDR3 has 15 amino acids. Germline V gene data show CDR1 as MNHGY and CDR2 as SVAAGI. Trimming cost V 3 bases and J 1 base, with 10 bases left between them.

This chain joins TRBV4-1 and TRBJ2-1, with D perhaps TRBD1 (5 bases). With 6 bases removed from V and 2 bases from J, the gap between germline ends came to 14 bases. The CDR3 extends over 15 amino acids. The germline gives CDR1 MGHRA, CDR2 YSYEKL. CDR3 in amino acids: CASSDRDNAYNEQFF. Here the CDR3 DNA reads TGCGCCAGCAGTGACAGAGATAATGCCTACAATGAGCAGTTCTTC.

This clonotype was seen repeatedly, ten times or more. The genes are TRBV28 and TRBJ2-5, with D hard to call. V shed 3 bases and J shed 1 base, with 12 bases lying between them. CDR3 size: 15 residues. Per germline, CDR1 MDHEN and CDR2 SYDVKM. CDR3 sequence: CASSLASGPQETQYF. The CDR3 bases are TGTGCCAGCAGTTTGGCGTCAGGTCCCCAAGAGACCCAGTACTTC.

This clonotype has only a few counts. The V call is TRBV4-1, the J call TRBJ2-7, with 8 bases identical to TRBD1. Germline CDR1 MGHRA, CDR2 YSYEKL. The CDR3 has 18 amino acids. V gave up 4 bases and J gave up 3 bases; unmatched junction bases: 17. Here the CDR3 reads CASSRRPSGTGNIYEQYF. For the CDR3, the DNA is TGCGCCAGCAGCCGTAGGCCTTCTGGGACAGGAAATATCTACGAGCAGTACTTC.

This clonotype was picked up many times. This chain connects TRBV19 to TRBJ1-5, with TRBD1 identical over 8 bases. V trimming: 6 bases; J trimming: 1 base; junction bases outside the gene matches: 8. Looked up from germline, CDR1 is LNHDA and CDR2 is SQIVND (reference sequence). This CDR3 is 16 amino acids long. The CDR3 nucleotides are TGTGCCAGTAGCCCTAAAGGACAGGGAAGCAATCAGCCCCAGCATTTT. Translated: CASSPKGQGSNQPQHF.

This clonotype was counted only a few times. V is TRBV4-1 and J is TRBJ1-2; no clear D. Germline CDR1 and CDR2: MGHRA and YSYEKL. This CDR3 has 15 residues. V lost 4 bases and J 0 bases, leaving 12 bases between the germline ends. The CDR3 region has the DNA TGCGCCAGCAGCCCGGCCCCTATTACTAACTATGGCTACACCTTC. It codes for CASSPAPITNYGYTF.

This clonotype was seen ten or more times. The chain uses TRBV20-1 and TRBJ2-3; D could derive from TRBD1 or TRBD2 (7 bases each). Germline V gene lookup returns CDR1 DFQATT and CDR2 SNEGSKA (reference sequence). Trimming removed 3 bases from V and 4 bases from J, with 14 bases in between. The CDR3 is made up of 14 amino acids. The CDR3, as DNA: TGCAGTGCTAGCCGGGGAGGGGGCCCAGATACGCAGTATTTT. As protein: CSASRGGGPDTQYF.

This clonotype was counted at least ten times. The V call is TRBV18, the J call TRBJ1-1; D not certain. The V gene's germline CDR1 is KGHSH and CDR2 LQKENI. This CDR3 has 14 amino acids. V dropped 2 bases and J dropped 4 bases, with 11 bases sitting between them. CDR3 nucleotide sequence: TGTGCCAGCTCACCATCGGCCGTAGGCACTGAAGCTTTCTTT. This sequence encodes CASSPSAVGTEAFF. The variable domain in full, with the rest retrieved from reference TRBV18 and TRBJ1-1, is NAGVMQNPRHLVRRRGQEARLRCSPMKGHSHVYWYRQLPEEGLKFMVYLQKENIIDESGMPKERFSAEFPKEGPSILRIQQVVRGDSAAYFCASSPSAVGTEAFFGQGTRLTVV.

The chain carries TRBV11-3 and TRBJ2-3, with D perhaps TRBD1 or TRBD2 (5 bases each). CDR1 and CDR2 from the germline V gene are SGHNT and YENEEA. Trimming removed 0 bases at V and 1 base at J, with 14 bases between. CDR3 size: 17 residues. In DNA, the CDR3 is TGTGCCAGCAGCTTAGATCTGGGGGTCCCTGGCACAGATACGCAGTATTTT. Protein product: CASSLDLGVPGTDTQYF.

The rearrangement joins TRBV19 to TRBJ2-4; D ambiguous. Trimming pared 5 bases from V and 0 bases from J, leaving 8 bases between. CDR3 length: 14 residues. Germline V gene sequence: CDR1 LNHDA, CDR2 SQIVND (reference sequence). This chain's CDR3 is CASSPDLAKNIQYF. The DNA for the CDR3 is TGTGCCAGTAGTCCGGATCTAGCCAAAAACATTCAGTACTTC.

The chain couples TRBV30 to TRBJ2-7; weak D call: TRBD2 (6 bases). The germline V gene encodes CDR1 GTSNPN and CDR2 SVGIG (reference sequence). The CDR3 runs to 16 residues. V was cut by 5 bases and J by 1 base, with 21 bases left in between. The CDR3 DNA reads TGTGCCTGGCCCTATAGGCGCCGGGGGAGATCCTACGAGCAGTACTTC. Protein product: CAWPYRRRGRSYEQYF.

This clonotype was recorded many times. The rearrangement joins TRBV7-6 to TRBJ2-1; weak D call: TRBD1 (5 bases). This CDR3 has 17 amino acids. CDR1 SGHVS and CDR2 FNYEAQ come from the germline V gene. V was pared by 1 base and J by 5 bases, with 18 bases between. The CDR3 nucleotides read TGTGCCAGCAGCTTAGGGGCGCGTGGGGCAAGAAACAATGAGCAGTTCTTC. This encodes CASSLGARGARNNEQFF.

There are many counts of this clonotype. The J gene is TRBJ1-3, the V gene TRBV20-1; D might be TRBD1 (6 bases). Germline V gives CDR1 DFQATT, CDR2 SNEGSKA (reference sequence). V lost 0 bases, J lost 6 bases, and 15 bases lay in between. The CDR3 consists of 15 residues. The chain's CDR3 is CSARDHRAGENTIYF. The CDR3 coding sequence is TGCAGTGCTAGAGACCACCGAGCAGGGGAAAACACCATATATTTT.

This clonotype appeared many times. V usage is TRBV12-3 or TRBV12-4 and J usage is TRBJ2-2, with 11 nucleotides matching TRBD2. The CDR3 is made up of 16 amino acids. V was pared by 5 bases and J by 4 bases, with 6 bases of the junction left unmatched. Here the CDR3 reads CASSLSGRAGTGELFF. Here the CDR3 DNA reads TGTGCCAGCAGTCTTAGCGGGAGGGCGGGCACCGGGGAGCTGTTTTTT.

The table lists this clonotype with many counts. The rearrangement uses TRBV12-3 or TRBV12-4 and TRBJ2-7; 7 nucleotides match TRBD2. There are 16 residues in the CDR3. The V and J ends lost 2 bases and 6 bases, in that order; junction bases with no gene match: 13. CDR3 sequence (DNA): TGTGCCAGCAGTTTAACGGTCGGGGGGTTCCACCCCGAGCAGTACTTC. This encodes CASSLTVGGFHPEQYF.

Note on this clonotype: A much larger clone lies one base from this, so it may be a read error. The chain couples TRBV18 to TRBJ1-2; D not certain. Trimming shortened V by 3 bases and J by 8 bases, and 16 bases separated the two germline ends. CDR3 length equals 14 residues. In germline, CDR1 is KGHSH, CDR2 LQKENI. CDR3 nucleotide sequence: TGTGCCAGCTCACCGATGGCAGGCCTCGGAGGCTACACCTTC. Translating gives CASSPMAGLGGYTF.

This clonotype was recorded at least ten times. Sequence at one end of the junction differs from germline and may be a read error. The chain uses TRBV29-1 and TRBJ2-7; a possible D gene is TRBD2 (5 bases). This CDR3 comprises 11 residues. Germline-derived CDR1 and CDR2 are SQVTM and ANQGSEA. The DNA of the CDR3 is TGCAGCGTTCAAGAGGGCTACGAGCAGTACTTC. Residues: CSVQEGYEQYF.